This record looks at one TCR beta chain sequence and its context. The antigen is unknown. All of the isolated RNA was reverse transcribed, so expressed TCRB transcripts were sequenced. TCRdb keeps only in-frame clones here, not all; method: immunoSEQ multiplex PCR. This sample has some 660,000 clones, with 11% to 15% found just once. The CDR3 has 18 amino acids. Losses at the gene ends were 0 bases for V and 3 bases for J; bases not matched to a gene: 8. This specimen belongs to a study of beta chain features in type 1 diabetes. Study-level points and caveats: In all four CD4+ subsets, TCRB CDR3 length was significantly, moderately reduced in type 1 diabetes.

This chain uses TRBV23-1 with TRBJ2-3; 11 bases line up with TRBD2. TRBV23-1 is classed as an ORF, of uncertain function. Sequenced input: naive CD4+ T cells from blood. This clonotype was sampled from a young man with type 1 diabetes. CDR3 region: CASSQSKSGLAATDTQYF. The CDR3, as DNA: TGCGCCAGCAGTCAATCGAAATCGGGACTAGCGGCAACAGATACGCAGTATTTT.